This entry concerns a single T cell receptor beta chain. Its antigen remains unknown. This record belongs to a study of T cells expressing NK-cell markers. Points from the study as a whole: Leadership of the CD3+CD56-NKG2C+ fraction also belonged to these clonotypes in four donors.

UMIs accompanied the 5'RACE template switching by which TCR beta cDNA was made. TCRdb reprocessed the 5' RACE reads and reports one entry per CDR3 protein, with no DNA. The listing records about 550,000 distinct CDR3 sequences. The CDR3 length is 17 residues. CDR1 is MNHEY and CDR2 is SVGEGT in the germline V gene. The chain is built from TRBV6-2 or TRBV6-3 and TRBJ2-7. This TCR was recovered from a man younger than 35 in good health. Source material: blood T cells: a sorted CD56 or NKG2C T cell subset, CD4+ or CD8+ T cells, or bulk PBMC T cells (not recorded which). CDR3 loop: CASSSVLLAGDTYEQYF.